This T cell receptor (beta chain) stems from a study of blood T cells in healthy people across ages. Study results and caveats: The lack of PBMC sorting stopped any conclusive naive versus antigen-experienced comparison.

A word on this clonotype: Its antigen is currently unknown.

Trimming at V came to 5 bases and at J to 5 bases, leaving 8 bases not matched to a gene. Germline values: CDR1 SEHNR, CDR2 FQNEAQ (reference sequence). This CDR3 has 16 amino acids. Sample-barcoded 5' priming and a J-beta primer mix drove a second PCR of 7 to 11 cycles. TCRdb reanalysed the 5' RACE reads using MiXCR and keeps one entry per CDR3 protein. Of hundreds of thousands of distinct CDR3 sequences in the sample, around a quarter were seen once. Samples each had at least 5.5 micrograms of total RNA extracted. These data are also associated with another study on T cells of mothers and their children. That work adds: Healthy Caucasian mothers, a few in number, and their six children were the donors. Mothers yielded over 8.5 million CDR3 reads, children 2.5 million to 3.5 million each.

The chain uses TRBV7-9 and TRBJ2-5; 13 bases are shared with TRBD2. The source material was blood. The receptor's source is a boy younger than 18 in good health. DNA for the CDR3: TGTGCCAGCAGCGCCGGGACTAGCGGGATTACGGAGACCCAGTACTTC. Translated: CASSAGTSGITETQYF.